This TCR beta chain originates from a study of cytomegalovirus exposure and HLA in healthy donors. About the study: Earlier, about 180 million T cells were analyzed, and about 100 million unique TCR beta sequences were found among them. Researchers found that about 82% of 300 to 450 genotyped donors fell within the Caucasian-associated ancestry cluster. Study-level findings and limits: A later analysis reportedly found fewer N-insertions in an Asian-associated ancestry cluster than the approximately 700-donor mean. Exclusion applied to some V segments, including TRBV6-2 and TRBV6-3, as they were indistinguishable.

As to this clone: Antigen specificity is unknown.

Germline-derived CDR1 and CDR2 are GTSNPN and SVGIG (reference sequence). CDR3 size: 16 residues. Trimming cost V 5 bases and J 0 bases, with 17 bases left between them. The PCR contained 60 Vbeta and 13 Jbeta primers. Here immunoSEQ multiplex PCR was the method, and the copy in TCRdb shows in-frame clones only, minus some. Found here are 200,000 to 300,000 clones, over 80% of them singletons; the top ten hold around 5%. The V and J genes are TRBV30 and TRBJ1-3; tentative D call: TRBD1 (5 bases). This receptor was identified in a woman between 35 and 50 years old in good health and CMV-seropositive. Material for sequencing was PBMCs. CDR3: CAWRTQTATSGNTIYF. In DNA, the CDR3 is TGTGCCTGGCGAACACAGACAGCTACCTCTGGAAACACCATATATTTT.